Below are 15 T cell receptor beta chains sequenced from a single sample in a study of blood T cell repertoires in COVID-19. Sequencing was performed with immunoSEQ multiplex PCR; in TCRdb, only in-frame clones are kept and a portion is missing. This sample yields about 120,000 clones, of which 70% to 90% are seen a single time; about 9.3% belongs to the top ten. The sample consisted of peripheral blood. Receptors were obtained from a man aged 50 to 60 with acute or convalescent COVID-19.

The genes are TRBV5-1 and TRBJ2-6; possibly TRBD1 for D (6 bases). Germline values: CDR1 SGHRS, CDR2 YFSETQ. The CDR3 runs 16 residues. Deletions cut 4 bases from V and 0 bases from J, with 11 bases between. CDR3 sequence reads: CASSPGASSGANVLTF. CDR3 nucleotides: TGCGCCAGCAGCCCAGGGGCCAGCTCTGGGGCCAACGTCCTGACTTTC. Full variable domain (remainder filled in from reference TRBV5-1 and TRBJ2-6): KAGVTQTPRYLIKTRGQQVTLSCSPISGHRSVSWYQQTPGQGLQFLFEYFSETQRNKGNFPGRFSGRQFSNSRSEMNVSTLELGDSALYLCASSPGASSGANVLTFGAGSRLTVL.

V and J are TRBV5-1 and TRBJ2-7; D perhaps matches TRBD1 (6 bases). Germline lookup yields CDR1 SGHRS and CDR2 YFSETQ. V lost 2 bases and J lost 0, with 15 bases in between. The CDR3 runs to 16 residues. The CDR3 nucleotides read TGCGCCAGCAGCTTAGGACAGCTCCAAAGCTCCTACGAGCAGTACTTC. Encoded protein: CASSLGQLQSSYEQYF.

V gene TRBV23-1 combines with J gene TRBJ1-1; D is ambiguous. TRBV23-1 belongs to the ORF category, with a function that is uncertain. CDR3 length equals 14 residues. Trimming removed 4 bases at V and 7 bases at J, with 16 bases between. DNA for the CDR3: TGCGCCAGCAGTCCCCAGGTGGGGAGGAGTGAAGCTTTCTTT. Translated: CASSPQVGRSEAFF.

The CDR3 DNA sequence: TGTGCCAGCAGCTCATCCGGGACAGACACAGATACGCAGTATTTT. Translating gives CASSSSGTDTDTQYF. This chain joins TRBV11-3 and TRBJ2-3; 7 bases agree with TRBD1. V trimming: 4 bases; J trimming: 2 bases; junction bases outside the gene matches: 6. CDR1 is SGHNT and CDR2 is YENEEA in the germline V gene. The length of the CDR3 is 15 residues.

The chain employs TRBV4-1 and TRBJ1-5; 7 bases agree with TRBD1. V was pared by 5 bases and J by 2 bases, with 6 bases of the junction left unmatched. Germline assignment: CDR1 MGHRA and CDR2 YSYEKL. The CDR3 loop spans 15 amino acids. CDR3 DNA: TGCGCCAGCAGCGGGGACAGCCTGGGCAATCAGCCCCAGCATTTT. This codes for CASSGDSLGNQPQHF.

The genes are TRBV30 and TRBJ2-7; TRBD2 agrees at 15 bases. CDR1 is GTSNPN, CDR2 SVGIG, per germline (reference sequence). Trimming cost V 0 bases and J 4 bases; bases outside gene matches: 4. The CDR3 loop spans 16 amino acids. CDR3 amino acids: CAWSVWTSGGAYEQYF. The DNA of the CDR3 is TGTGCCTGGAGTGTTTGGACTAGCGGGGGGGCATACGAGCAGTACTTC.

This rearrangement joins TRBV19 to TRBJ1-6; D is unclear. Germline V lookup: CDR1 LNHDA, CDR2 SQIVND (reference sequence). Deletions cut 7 bases from V and 7 bases from J, with 14 bases between. The CDR3 is 14 amino acids. The CDR3 DNA reads as TGTGCCAGTACCATGGGGAGTAGGAATTCACCCCTCCACTTT. Protein product: CASTMGSRNSPLHF.

In nucleotides, the CDR3 is TGTGCCAGCAGCTCCGGGACAACGACCGCGAATACGCAGTATTTT. This codes for CASSSGTTTANTQYF. The chain has TRBV5-6 and TRBJ2-3, with D maybe TRBD1 (6 bases). The CDR3 has 15 residues. Germline CDR1 reads SGHDT; CDR2 reads YYEEEE. Trimming pared 3 bases from V and 7 bases from J, leaving 18 bases between.

The chain carries TRBV16 and TRBJ1-2, with D possibly being TRBD1 (6 bases). The CDR3 contains 15 residues. Per the germline V gene, CDR1 is KGHSY and CDR2 is FQNENV. Trimming cost V 4 bases and J 6 bases, with 18 bases left between them. CDR3 loop: CASSPTRQAFDGYTF. The CDR3 DNA is TGTGCCAGCAGCCCAACTAGACAGGCGTTTGATGGCTACACCTTC.

V is TRBV6-5 and J is TRBJ1-1; D gene uncertain. The germline CDR1 and CDR2 sequences are MNHEY and SVGAGI. V was cut by 6 bases and J by 1 base, with 12 bases left in between. This CDR3 spans 14 amino acids. The CDR3 protein is CASRPWATNTEAFF. Here the CDR3 DNA reads TGTGCCAGCAGGCCTTGGGCTACGAACACTGAAGCTTTCTTT.

The rearrangement uses TRBV9 and TRBJ1-2, with 9 bases identical to TRBD1. From germline, CDR1 is SGDLS and CDR2 YYNGEE. CDR3 length equals 15 residues. V shed 2 bases, J shed 4 bases, and the junction held 6 bases outside the gene matches. CDR3 DNA: TGTGCCAGCAGCGTCAGACCGGGACAGGGCTATGGCTACACCTTC. This codes for CASSVRPGQGYGYTF.

The chain combines TRBV29-1 with TRBJ2-7, with TRBD2 identical over 7 bases. This CDR3 has 13 residues. Germline V CDR1 and CDR2: SQVTM, ANQGSEA. Germline trimming cut 6 bases from V and 12 bases from J; bases unmatched to any gene: 17. The CDR3 reads CSVLWGSSGNPYF. In nucleotides, the CDR3 is TGCAGCGTGCTGTGGGGTTCTAGCGGTAATCCGTACTTC.

J is TRBJ2-7 and V is TRBV21-1; TRBD2, the D gene given by the table, was not confirmed from the DNA. TRBV21-1 is described as a pseudogene. The CDR3 loop spans 14 amino acids. CDR3 sequence: CASSKEWRPYEQYF. CDR3 nucleotide sequence: TGTGCCAGCAGCAAAGAATGGCGGCCCTACGAGCAGTACTTC.

In its sample, this clone was seen a few times. V is TRBV5-6 and J is TRBJ2-2; 12 bases agree with TRBD2. This CDR3 is built from 15 residues. Losses at the gene ends were 3 bases for V and 7 bases for J; bases not matched to a gene: 4. CDR1 SGHDT and CDR2 YYEEEE come from the germline V gene. CDR3 in amino acids: CASSWETSGSGELFF. CDR3 DNA sequence: TGTGCCAGCAGCTGGGAGACTAGCGGGAGCGGGGAGCTGTTTTTT.

V usage is TRBV7-3 and J usage is TRBJ2-5; D is perhaps TRBD1 (5 bases). Trimming took off 5 bases at V and 4 bases at J, with 11 bases between the two ends. CDR1 is SGHTA, CDR2 FQGTGA, per germline. The CDR3 spans 13 residues. Here the CDR3 DNA reads TGTGCCAGCAGCCAACGAAGGGGAGAGACCCAGTACTTC. This translates into CASSQRRGETQYF.